These T cell receptor beta chains were read from a single sample in a study of blood T cell repertoires in COVID-19. Sequencing was performed with immunoSEQ multiplex PCR; in TCRdb, only in-frame clones are kept and a portion is missing. The sample holds 60,000 to 80,000 clones; 65% to 90% are singletons and the top ten take roughly 24%. Sequenced sample: peripheral blood. The receptors were gathered from a man aged 50-59 years with acute or convalescent COVID-19. Both conserved end residues are part of each CDR3.

v_call	j_call	cdr3_aa
TRBV10-2	TRBJ1-5	CASSGDREIEPQHF
TRBV21-1	TRBJ1-5	CASSKPLYSEGENGQPQHF
TRBV12-3/TRBV12-4	TRBJ1-2	CASSLAENPGYTF
TRBV4-2	TRBJ2-5	CASRPGLAGVMEGETQYF
TRBV19	TRBJ2-1	CASSIKTSSEQFF
TRBV12-5	TRBJ2-5	CASGRGQGVVETQYF
TRBV3-1/TRBV3-2	TRBJ2-5	CASSQDATTLGETQYF
TRBV10-1	TRBJ2-2	CASSEIGGENTGELFF
TRBV11-2	TRBJ2-2	CASSRWTGQTGELFF
TRBV29-1	TRBJ2-1	CSADRGDSNEQFF
TRBV7-3	TRBJ1-2	CASSFDRSYGYTF
TRBV11-3	TRBJ2-1	CASSSGGDRVHEQFF
TRBV7-9	TRBJ2-7	CASTPSGGAPYEQYF